These T cell receptor beta chains were read from a single sample in a study of blood T cell repertoires in COVID-19. Clones were read by immunoSEQ multiplex PCR, and TCRdb kept only the in-frame ones, dropping some. The data show nearly 250,000 clones, approximately 85% seen once. The sequencing sample was made of PBMCs or T cells enriched from blood (not recorded which). These receptors all stem from a woman between 45 and 65 years old with acute COVID-19. Each CDR3 is given without its conserved first and last residue. A D gene is named only where the DNA matches it firmly.

d_call	v_call	j_call	cdr3_length	cdr3_aa
NA	TRBV6-1	TRBJ1-1	12	ASSEAGPNTEAF
NA	TRBV30	TRBJ1-3	11	AWSVNIRNTIY
TRBD1	TRBV6-4	TRBJ2-5	12	ASTRPPGGPTQY
NA	TRBV9	TRBJ1-3	15	ASSATQQGSSGNTIY
TRBD1	TRBV28	TRBJ2-7	14	ASSPSFSRDRAEQY
NA	TRBV7-2	TRBJ2-3	14	ASSLVGQGRRDTQY
NA	TRBV7-2	TRBJ2-1	12	ASSLAGRHNEQF
TRBD1	TRBV7-9	TRBJ1-2	13	ASSRAGTANYGYT
TRBD1	TRBV5-1	TRBJ2-7	13	ASSSGQDSSYEQY
TRBD1	TRBV5-6	TRBJ1-2	15	ASSSGQDSFRAYGYT
NA	TRBV14	TRBJ2-7	10	ASSPQGYEQY
NA	TRBV19	TRBJ2-7	12	ASSGLGGFYEQY
NA	TRBV6-5	TRBJ2-5	12	ASRLPGGQETQY
NA	TRBV5-6	TRBJ1-6	10	ASSLVASPLH
NA	TRBV5-4	TRBJ1-5	11	ASSLDSEQPQH
TRBD2	TRBV4-2	TRBJ2-1	14	ASSHGLAGADNEQF
NA	TRBV7-2	TRBJ1-2	12	ASSPLGPGLGYT
NA	TRBV10-2	TRBJ1-1	11	ATLGEGGTEAF
TRBD2	TRBV5-1	TRBJ2-7	15	ASSSGLAGASLYEQY
NA	TRBV7-2	TRBJ1-2	11	ASSSRAGRGYT
NA	TRBV14	TRBJ1-6	13	ASSQGWQGNSPLH
TRBD1	TRBV7-2	TRBJ1-3	11	ASSPGQQNTIY
NA	TRBV3-1/TRBV3-2	TRBJ1-5	12	ASSPGHGNQPQH
TRBD1	TRBV29-1	TRBJ2-1	10	SVGTGLNEQF
TRBD1	TRBV18	TRBJ1-2	11	ASSPGQLYGYT
NA	TRBV14	TRBJ2-1	13	ASSQGPLAGNEQF
NA	TRBV12-3/TRBV12-4	TRBJ2-5	11	ASRTTRGGTQY
TRBD2	TRBV9	TRBJ2-1	16	ASSSRTSGGADYNEQF
NA	TRBV9	TRBJ1-1	11	ASSPAVEVEAF
TRBD1	TRBV5-1	TRBJ1-6	13	ASSPGTGRNSPLH
NA	TRBV19	TRBJ2-2	12	ASMVGATTGELF
NA	TRBV2	TRBJ1-2	12	ASSESARGRGYT
TRBD1	TRBV5-1	TRBJ2-6	16	ASSDPGQGLTGANVLT
NA	TRBV24-1	TRBJ2-5	14	ATSDPRAGTQETQY
NA	TRBV4-3	TRBJ2-7	13	ASSQDPVQSYEQY
TRBD1	TRBV10-3	TRBJ1-2	13	ASLTGTGGNYGYT
NA	TRBV11-2	TRBJ2-2	12	ASSRSTNTGELF
TRBD2	TRBV9	TRBJ2-1	14	ASSVGAGGSNNEQF
NA	TRBV7-9	TRBJ2-7	12	ASSLSTASYEQY
TRBD1	TRBV7-2	TRBJ2-7	12	ASSPDRASYEQY
NA	TRBV5-1	TRBJ2-5	12	ASSLDVNPETQY
TRBD2	TRBV7-9	TRBJ2-3	12	ATRGVTATDTQY
NA	TRBV6-5	TRBJ2-7	12	ASSPQQGSYEQY
NA	TRBV6-6	TRBJ1-2	12	ASSGPGVGYGYT
NA	TRBV6-5	TRBJ2-7	13	ASGGRQESSYEQY